This is a list of T cell receptor beta chains from one sample in a study of T cells in localized non-small cell lung cancer. Method: immunoSEQ multiplex PCR; TCRdb's copy keeps in-frame clones and lacks some. This table has about 6,800 clones, about half appearing once. The material was lymph node tissue, obtained before any cancer treatment. The receptors come from a man aged 35-75 years with stage I lung adenocarcinoma. Both conserved end residues are trimmed from each CDR3. Not every row has a clone size; where given, it reads once, few, many or a size class.

cdr3_aa	clone_size	v_call	j_call
ASSGGSRPTEAF	NA	TRBV19	TRBJ1-1
ATSREAGGAETQY	NA	TRBV15	TRBJ2-5
ASRATGQLREEQY	few	TRBV6-8	TRBJ2-7
ASSQSRTLNEQF	once	TRBV16	TRBJ2-1
ATSPRRGWGYEQY	once	TRBV15	TRBJ2-7
ASSIGRVYGYT	NA	TRBV19	TRBJ1-2
ASSDKSYEQY	NA	TRBV19	TRBJ2-7
ASSPWEQPQH	NA	TRBV19	TRBJ1-5
SALGTGTDTQY	NA	TRBV29-1	TRBJ2-3
SVVPDTSKETQY	NA	TRBV29-1	TRBJ2-5
ASSTWTSGNNEQY	NA	TRBV6-8	TRBJ2-7
ASSRDYQGVYGYT	NA	TRBV19	TRBJ1-2
ASSGGTLFQETQY	medium-sized	TRBV9	TRBJ2-5
ASKTGGSYNEQF	NA	TRBV6-8	TRBJ2-1
ASRGVSAGQPQH	once	TRBV19	TRBJ1-5
ASSYRPGGYTEAF	few	TRBV27	TRBJ1-1
ASSITVQETQY	NA	TRBV6-8	TRBJ2-5
ATSRDLYQETQY	NA	TRBV15	TRBJ2-5
ASSYSSGGTYNEQF	NA	TRBV6-8	TRBJ2-1
ASSPGQGPYEQY	NA	TRBV18	TRBJ2-7
SVGDRGNTGELF	NA	TRBV29-1	TRBJ2-2
ASSGGSGNTEAF	NA	TRBV28	TRBJ1-1
ASGISYNEQF	NA	TRBV6-8	TRBJ2-1
ASRPGNSNQPQH	NA	TRBV2	TRBJ1-5
ASSYRAGTQVTQY	NA	TRBV6-8	TRBJ2-3
ASKGGIYNEQF	few	TRBV6-8	TRBJ2-1
ASSTPGILEKLF	NA	TRBV28	TRBJ1-4
ASGNSWVNTEAF	few	TRBV6-8	TRBJ1-1
ATRWAGNNEQF	NA	TRBV28	TRBJ2-1
AISESTGAETQY	few	TRBV10-3	TRBJ2-5
ASSPTGGQPQH	NA	TRBV19	TRBJ1-5
ASSNPPGSYEQY	NA	TRBV7-5	TRBJ2-7
AISETTAGQADTQY	NA	TRBV10-3	TRBJ2-3
ASSSRTGRHDGYT	few	TRBV11-3	TRBJ1-2
SARTSGNMYNEQF	NA	TRBV29-1	TRBJ2-1
ATERSRNYGYT	once	TRBV30	TRBJ1-2
ASRGLAAQETQY	medium-sized	TRBV6-8	TRBJ2-5
ASSFVAGTDNEQF	NA	TRBV5-1	TRBJ2-1
AWSPTRELF	NA	TRBV30	TRBJ2-2
ASSLARGNYGYT	few	TRBV28	TRBJ1-2
ASSEGQGTDTQY	few	TRBV6-1	TRBJ2-3
ASSYGTDTRGNQPQH	few	TRBV6-8	TRBJ1-5
ATNPKRTGLNEQF	NA	TRBV19	TRBJ2-1
SVHAGGEGANVLT	NA	TRBV29-1	TRBJ2-6
AIQGTRTDTQY	NA	TRBV6-8	TRBJ2-3
ASSLVEGNTGELF	medium-sized	TRBV11-3	TRBJ2-2
ASSTYGTGLNEQF	NA	TRBV18	TRBJ2-1
SVDGVTAGSNEQY	NA	TRBV29-1	TRBJ2-7
ASREGQANTGELF	NA	TRBV11-3	TRBJ2-2
ASSREVNQPQH	NA	TRBV19	TRBJ1-5
ASSLHPGGQETQY	NA	TRBV9	TRBJ2-5
ASSSQDSDGYT	few	TRBV9	TRBJ1-2
ASSIDVIVATSGYGYT	NA	TRBV19	TRBJ1-2